Each of the 3 T cell receptor beta chains below was sequenced from the same sample in a study of blood T cells in healthy people across ages. Primers used in a second PCR of roughly 7 to 12 cycles were a sample-barcoded 5' primer and a J-beta primer mix. Each CDR3 protein gets one entry after TCRdb re-called the 5' RACE reads with MiXCR. Among about 1.4 million distinct CDR3 sequences listed, around 59% were seen once. The sequenced material came from blood. The receptors originated from a man younger than 30 in good health.

This chain connects TRBV6-6 to TRBJ2-5, with TRBD1 matching 7 bases. The V and J ends lost 2 bases and 0 bases, in that order; junction bases with no gene match: 3. The length of the CDR3 is 15 residues. Germline values: CDR1 MNHNY, CDR2 SVGAGI (reference sequence). CDR3 sequence (DNA): TGTGCCAGCAGTTACGAGGGACAGTACCAAGAGACCCAGTACTTC. It translates to CASSYEGQYQETQYF.

The rearrangement links TRBV25-1 to TRBJ1-1; no firm D call. The CDR3 is 12 amino acids. Trimming cost V 2 bases and J 7 bases, with 8 bases left between them. Germline CDR1 and CDR2: MGHDK and SYGVNS. Written as DNA, the CDR3 is TGTGCCAGCAGTGAAGGGAATTTTGAAGCTTTCTTT. This gives the protein CASSEGNFEAFF.

This clonotype was seen only once. This sequence joins TRBV5-5 and TRBJ2-2, with D tentatively TRBD1 or TRBD2 (6 bases each). Looked up from germline, CDR1 is SGHKS and CDR2 is YYEKEE (reference sequence). V lost 1 base, J lost 3 bases, and 25 bases lay in between. The CDR3 consists of 20 residues. DNA of the CDR3: TGTGCCAGCAGCTTGAGGTCCACGGGGGCCCCCCTAAAGTACACCGGGGAGCTGTTTTTT. Protein product: CASSLRSTGAPLKYTGELFF.